This note documents a single TCR beta chain sequence. The CDR3 contains 14 residues. Per germline, CDR1 SGHAT and CDR2 FQDESV (reference sequence). With 5 bases clipped from V and 7 bases from J, the junction kept 5 bases outside the gene matches. The entry originates in a study of immune characterization of retroperitoneal liposarcoma. From the PCR reads, TCRdb called clonotypes with MiXCR, one entry per CDR3 protein. Altogether 4,300 or so distinct CDR3 sequences are present, roughly 35% being singletons, with the ten largest covering about 31%. The chain links TRBV11-1 to TRBJ2-1, with 10 bases matching TRBD1. The origin of this receptor is a male donor with retroperitoneal liposarcoma. Sequenced input: tumor tissue. This chain's CDR3 is CASSTRDRGNEQFF. In nucleotides, the CDR3 is TGTGCCAGCAGCACAAGGGACAGGGGAAATGAGCAGTTCTTC.